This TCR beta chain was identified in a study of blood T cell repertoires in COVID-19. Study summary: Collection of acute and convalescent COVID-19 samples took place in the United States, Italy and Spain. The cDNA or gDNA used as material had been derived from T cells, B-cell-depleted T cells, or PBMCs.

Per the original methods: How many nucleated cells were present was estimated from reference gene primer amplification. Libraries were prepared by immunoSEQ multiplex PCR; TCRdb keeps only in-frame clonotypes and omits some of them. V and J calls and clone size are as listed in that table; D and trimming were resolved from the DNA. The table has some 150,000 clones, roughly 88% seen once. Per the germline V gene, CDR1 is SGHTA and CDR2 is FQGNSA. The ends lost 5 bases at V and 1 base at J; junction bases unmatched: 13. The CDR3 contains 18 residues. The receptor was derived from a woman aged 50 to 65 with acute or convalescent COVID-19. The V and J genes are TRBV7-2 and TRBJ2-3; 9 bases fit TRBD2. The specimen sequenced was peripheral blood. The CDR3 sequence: CASSHSWVAGARTDTQYF. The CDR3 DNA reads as TGTGCCAGCAGCCACAGTTGGGTAGCGGGGGCCCGCACAGATACGCAGTATTTT. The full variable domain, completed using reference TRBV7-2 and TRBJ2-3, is GAGVSQSPSNKVTEKGKDVELRCDPISGHTALYWYRQSLGQGLEFLIYFQGNSAPDKSGLPSDRFSAERTGGSVSTLTIQRTQQEDSAVYLCASSHSWVAGARTDTQYFGPGTRLTVL.